This TCR beta chain was obtained from a study of response to subunit inactivated influenza vaccine. Study results and caveats: New T cells are recruited in small numbers by each seasonal influenza vaccination, according to the authors' suggestion.

TCRdb reprocessed the RT-PCR reads with MiXCR, giving one entry per CDR3 protein. The data hold approximately 700,000 distinct CDR3 sequences, with around 14% observed a single time. The table lists this clonotype with a few counts. Its target is unknown. In germline, CDR1 is LGHNA, CDR2 YNFKEQ. V dropped 3 bases and J dropped 5; count of bases not matched to a gene: 6. This CDR3 is 15 amino acids long. The chain uses TRBV4-2 and TRBJ2-4; 8 nucleotides match TRBD1. The sequences come from PBMCs from blood, collected roughly 2 weeks before vaccination. This clonotype originated in a man aged 50 to 60 who received an inactivated influenza vaccine. The CDR3 region has the DNA TGTGCCAGCAGCCAGGGCCCACAGGGGGAAAACATTCAGTACTTC. Translating gives CASSQGPQGENIQYF.